This TCR beta chain appears in the sequencing data of a study of CD8 T cells in ankylosing spondylitis. Broader study findings: Disease-linked clones bore a CD8+ phenotype, appearing relatively rarely in peripheral blood. Characteristic, it appeared, of ankylosing spondylitis blood was a TCR beta motif of about eight highly homologous variants.

The CDR3 is made up of 13 amino acids. Trimming pared 4 bases from V and 13 bases from J, leaving 17 bases between. The germline V gene encodes CDR1 ENHRY and CDR2 SYGVKD. The TCR beta libraries were generated through quantitative 5'-RACE incorporating molecular barcodes. TCRdb re-called the 5' RACE reads through MiXCR, storing one row per CDR3 protein. The repertoire consists of hundreds of thousands of distinct CDR3 sequences, with more than 25% occurring once and the leading ten covering under 8%. This clonotype was observed a single time. The antigen remains undetermined. The receptor was isolated from a male donor with ankylosing spondylitis or in good health (not recorded which). Source material: blood, either unsorted or a sorted T cell fraction (not recorded which). This chain uses TRBV10-3 with TRBJ2-1; D is possibly TRBD2 (6 bases). In nucleotides, the CDR3 is TGTGCCATCAGTGCCGTCAGGCTAGCGAGTCAGTTCTTC. Its translation is CAISAVRLASQFF.